The 2 T cell receptor beta chains listed next were all sequenced from one sample in a study of cytomegalovirus exposure and HLA in healthy donors. Sequencing used immunoSEQ multiplex PCR; TCRdb keeps in-frame clones, though not all of them. Of approximately 81,000 clones in the sample, just under 95% were seen once. Sequencing was carried out using PBMCs. The receptors come from a man between 18 and 35 years old in good health and CMV-seronegative.

The V gene is TRBV6-5, the J gene TRBJ2-1; tentative D call: TRBD1 (7 bases). The V and J ends lost 6 bases and 10 bases respectively, with 22 bases between them. Germline values: CDR1 MNHEY, CDR2 SVGAGI. This CDR3 has 15 amino acids. The CDR3 loop reads CASRFISGGTSEQFF. CDR3 nucleotides: TGTGCCAGCAGGTTTATCTCAGGGGGGACGAGCGAGCAGTTCTTC.

DNA for the CDR3: TGTGCCACCAGCAGAGATCAGGGCGGGAACACCGGGGAGCTGTTTTTT. This gives the protein CATSRDQGGNTGELFF. The rearrangement joins TRBV15 to TRBJ2-2, with a possible D match to TRBD1 (5 bases). The germline V and J ends were trimmed by 0 bases and 1 base, with 9 bases remaining between them. Germline CDR1 LNHNV, CDR2 YYDKDF (reference sequence). CDR3 length: 16 residues.